Listed below are T cell receptor beta chains from one sample, sequenced in a study of shared clonotypes between healthy human individuals. The method was immunoSEQ multiplex PCR; TCRdb's version includes in-frame clones alone and lacks a portion of them. Found here are around 2,000,000 clones, roughly 91% of them singletons; the top ten hold under 2%. Sequenced material: naive CD8+ T cells from PBMCs. Every receptor here comes from a man younger than 35 in good health. Some clones in this sample may be carry-over from other donors' samples. Both conserved end residues are part of each CDR3. Each record gives: D gene, V gene, J gene, clone size, CDR3 protein, CDR3 DNA. The D gene is left open where the match is weak. Size values are once, few and many counts, or a class for expanded clones, and some rows have none.

NA	TRBV2	TRBJ1-1	NA	CASIRQGLNTEAFF	TGTGCCAGCATCCGCCAGGGGCTGAACACTGAAGCTTTCTTT
NA	TRBV27	TRBJ2-5	NA	CASSRIGSFQETQYF	TGTGCCAGCAGTAGGATCGGGAGTTTTCAAGAGACCCAGTACTTC
NA	TRBV2	TRBJ2-3	NA	CASLLRQVGTDTQYF	TGTGCCAGCCTACTGCGACAGGTTGGGACAGATACGCAGTATTTT
TRBD1	TRBV7-9	TRBJ1-4	NA	CASSLEGQGAFF	TGTGCCAGCAGCTTAGAAGGACAGGGGGCATTTTTT
TRBD1	TRBV29-1	TRBJ2-5	NA	CSVGGQGPPETQYF	TGCAGCGTTGGGGGACAGGGGCCGCCGGAGACCCAGTACTTC
NA	TRBV27	TRBJ1-2	NA	CASSLRGPPRSGYGYTF	TGTGCCAGCAGTTTAAGGGGACCGCCTCGGTCGGGGTATGGCTACACCTTC
NA	TRBV4-1	TRBJ1-3	NA	CASSPDRYSGNTIYF	TGCGCCAGCAGTCCGGACCGGTACTCTGGAAACACCATATATTTT
NA	TRBV14	TRBJ2-7	NA	CASSPSSHYEQYF	TGTGCCAGCAGTCCATCCTCACACTACGAGCAGTACTTC
TRBD2	TRBV27	TRBJ2-5	once	CASSLSGLVGETQYF	TGTGCCAGCAGTTTATCTGGACTAGTAGGAGAGACCCAGTACTTC
NA	TRBV4-1	TRBJ2-1	NA	CASSQTSGFNEQFF	TGCGCCAGCAGCCAAACGTCGGGGTTCAATGAGCAGTTCTTC
TRBD1	TRBV10-3	TRBJ1-2	NA	CAISESITGGSNYGYTF	TGTGCCATCAGTGAGTCGATTACAGGGGGGTCTAACTATGGCTACACCTTC
NA	TRBV10-2	TRBJ1-2	NA	CASSSGSYGYTF	TGCGCCAGCAGCTCGGGGTCCTATGGCTACACCTTC
NA	TRBV9	TRBJ1-2	NA	CASSVGAGTTYGYTF	TGTGCCAGCAGCGTAGGCGCTGGAACTACCTATGGCTACACCTTC
TRBD1	TRBV5-4	TRBJ2-7	NA	CASSRDRGFEQYF	TGTGCCAGCAGCCGGGACAGGGGTTTCGAGCAGTACTTC
NA	TRBV7-6	TRBJ2-3	NA	CASSLASRGRSDTQYF	TGTGCCAGCAGCTTAGCATCCCGGGGGCGGTCAGATACGCAGTATTTT
NA	TRBV29-1	TRBJ1-1	NA	CSVAVGGFSEAFF	TGCAGCGTCGCCGTGGGGGGGTTTTCTGAAGCTTTCTTT
NA	TRBV13	TRBJ1-1	NA	CASRQRGNTEAFF	TGTGCCAGCAGACAGAGGGGGAACACTGAAGCTTTCTTT
TRBD2	TRBV6-5	TRBJ2-1	NA	CASSHWEGLIDEQFF	TGTGCCAGCAGCCATTGGGAGGGCCTTATCGATGAGCAGTTCTTC
NA	TRBV6-5	TRBJ2-3	NA	CASSYSLTDTQYF	TGTGCCAGCAGTTACTCCCTGACAGATACGCAGTATTTT
NA	TRBV27	TRBJ2-1	NA	CASSLSRTNNEQFF	TGTGCCAGCAGTTTATCACGGACTAACAATGAGCAGTTCTTC
NA	TRBV27	TRBJ2-2	NA	CASSLEAQGGGTGELFF	TGTGCCAGCAGTTTAGAAGCGCAGGGGGGCGGCACCGGGGAGCTGTTTTTT
NA	TRBV27	TRBJ1-1	NA	CASSLIRVLGDTEAFF	TGTGCCAGCAGTTTAATAAGAGTCCTAGGGGACACTGAAGCTTTCTTT
TRBD2	TRBV19	TRBJ2-7	NA	CASSIFTGGAYEQYF	TGTGCCAGTAGTATATTTACGGGAGGCGCCTACGAGCAGTACTTC
NA	TRBV11-2	TRBJ2-2	NA	CASSWNTGELFF	TGTGCCAGCAGCTGGAACACCGGGGAGCTGTTTTTT
NA	TRBV5-6	TRBJ2-1	NA	CASSLRPYNEQFF	TGTGCCAGCAGCTTGCGGCCCTACAATGAGCAGTTCTTC
NA	TRBV9	TRBJ2-1	NA	CASSVGVTAYNEQFF	TGTGCCAGCAGCGTAGGCGTGACAGCTTACAATGAGCAGTTCTTC
TRBD1	TRBV19	TRBJ1-1	few	CASSPIRDRDTEAFF	TGTGCCAGTAGCCCCATCCGGGACAGGGACACTGAAGCTTTCTTT
NA	TRBV5-1	TRBJ1-2	NA	CASSLTRVDGYTF	TGCGCCAGCAGCTTGACAAGGGTGGATGGCTACACCTTC
NA	TRBV19	TRBJ2-7	NA	CASSSQVQFSYEQYF	TGTGCCAGTAGTAGCCAGGTGCAGTTCTCCTACGAGCAGTACTTC
NA	TRBV15	TRBJ1-1	NA	CATSREVENTEAFF	TGTGCCACCAGCAGAGAGGTGGAGAACACTGAAGCTTTCTTT
NA	TRBV19	TRBJ1-1	once	CASSMRIGNTEAFF	TGTGCCAGTAGTATGAGGATCGGGAACACTGAAGCTTTCTTT
NA	TRBV6-1	TRBJ1-1	NA	CASSEAGGPTEAFF	TGTGCCAGCAGTGAAGCGGGGGGCCCAACTGAAGCTTTCTTT
NA	TRBV15	TRBJ2-4	once	CATSRVSPGHGRLAKNIQYF	TGTGCCACCAGCAGAGTTTCTCCGGGACATGGACGGCTAGCCAAAAACATTCAGTACTTC
NA	TRBV5-1	TRBJ1-2	NA	CASSLRTDYGYTF	TGCGCCAGCAGCTTGCGGACCGATTATGGCTACACCTTC
NA	TRBV7-8	TRBJ2-7	NA	CASSLIQGGYEQYF	TGTGCCAGCAGCTTAATACAGGGAGGATACGAGCAGTACTTC
NA	TRBV27	TRBJ1-6	NA	CASSLYGEWAADNSPLHF	TGTGCCAGCAGTTTATACGGGGAATGGGCAGCGGATAATTCACCCCTCCACTTT
NA	TRBV29-1	TRBJ2-7	NA	CSVEGQASYEQYF	TGCAGCGTTGAAGGGCAGGCCTCCTACGAGCAGTACTTC
TRBD2	TRBV27	TRBJ2-7	NA	CASSEREGPDEQYF	TGTGCCAGCAGTGAGCGGGAGGGCCCCGACGAGCAGTACTTC
TRBD1	TRBV7-6	TRBJ1-1	once	CASSRGTVMNTEAFF	TGTGCCAGCAGCAGAGGGACAGTCATGAACACTGAAGCTTTCTTT
NA	TRBV18	TRBJ2-1	NA	CASSPGRGYSYNEQFF	TGTGCCAGCTCACCGGGGCGGGGCTACTCCTACAATGAGCAGTTCTTC
NA	TRBV7-9	TRBJ2-7	NA	CASSLMGKYEQYF	TGTGCCAGCAGCTTAATGGGCAAATACGAGCAGTACTTC
NA	TRBV6-5	TRBJ2-1	NA	CASTTPGPYNEQFF	TGTGCCAGCACCACCCCGGGGCCTTACAATGAGCAGTTCTTC
TRBD1	TRBV13	TRBJ2-1	NA	CASIAGTGINEQFF	TGTGCCAGCATCGCCGGGACAGGGATCAATGAGCAGTTCTTC
TRBD2	TRBV7-6	TRBJ2-3	NA	CASSPRTSGYTQYF	TGTGCCAGCAGCCCCAGGACTAGCGGGTATACGCAGTATTTT
NA	TRBV30	TRBJ1-2	once	CAWSVKYSGQKVFGYTF	TGTGCCTGGAGTGTAAAGTATTCGGGGCAGAAGGTCTTTGGCTACACCTTC
TRBD2	TRBV19	TRBJ2-1	NA	CASTTWTSGSYEQFF	TGTGCCAGTACTACATGGACTAGCGGGAGCTATGAGCAGTTCTTC
NA	TRBV27	TRBJ2-2	NA	CASSLSNSHELFF	TGTGCCAGCAGTTTATCAAATTCCCACGAGCTGTTTTTT
NA	TRBV7-3	TRBJ2-5	NA	CASSLGRETQYF	TGTGCCAGCAGCTTAGGGCGAGAGACCCAGTACTTC
NA	TRBV28	TRBJ2-5	NA	CASRPRVQETQYF	TGTGCCAGCAGACCTCGGGTCCAAGAGACCCAGTACTTC
NA	TRBV4-2	TRBJ2-7	NA	CASSRSLDTSQGEQYF	TGTGCCAGCAGCCGATCGCTTGACACCTCCCAGGGCGAGCAGTACTTC